This TCR beta chain was sequenced in a study of CD8 T cells in ankylosing spondylitis. Overall study findings and caveats: Disease-linked clones reportedly showed significant enrichment in matched ankylosing spondylitis synovial fluid. Roughly eight highly homologous variants made up a TCR beta motif that seemed to typify ankylosing spondylitis blood.

CDR3 size: 12 residues. The ends were cut back, 3 bases at V and 7 bases at J, with 7 bases in the middle. This clonotype was counted many times. The antigen is unknown. The TCR beta libraries were generated through quantitative 5'-RACE incorporating molecular barcodes. TCRdb re-analysed the 5' RACE reads in MiXCR, keeping a single row per CDR3 protein. Of fewer than 200,000 distinct CDR3 sequences detected, roughly 20% appear once; the ten largest clones hold around 4%. This chain uses TRBV12-3 or TRBV12-4 with TRBJ2-1; unclear D gene. The TCR sequence derives from a male donor aged 10-29 years with ankylosing spondylitis or in good health (not recorded which). What was sequenced was blood, either unsorted or a sorted T cell fraction (not recorded which). The CDR3 DNA sequence: TGTGCCAGCAGTTTTGGTCGGAATGAGCAGTTCTTC. Encoded protein: CASSFGRNEQFF.